This entry lists 12 T cell receptor beta chains sequenced from one sample in a study of STAT3 mutations in large granular lymphocyte leukemia. Study findings and constraints: In T-cell large granular lymphocyte leukemia, about half of patients showed multiple immunodominant subclonotypes.

Antigens for these TCRs are unknown. The repertoire was sequenced with immunoSEQ multiplex PCR; TCRdb's copy has only in-frame clones and lacks some. The repertoire holds 30,000 to 35,000 clones, with over 65% as singletons. What was sequenced was peripheral blood mononuclear cells. The receptor source for this set is a woman in her forties or fifties with T-cell large granular lymphocyte leukemia. Some clones in this sample may be carry-over from other donors' samples.

This clone was counted only a few times. This rearrangement joins TRBV28 to TRBJ1-2; D call uncertain. The ends were cut back, 7 bases at V and 4 bases at J, with 10 bases in the middle. CDR3 length equals 12 residues. Germline CDR1 is MDHEN and CDR2 is SYDVKM. The DNA of the CDR3 is TGTGCCAGCACTCCACAAAGCTATGGCTACACCTTC. This codes for CASTPQSYGYTF.

The rearrangement joins TRBV5-1 to TRBJ1-5; no definite D call. CDR1 is SGHRS and CDR2 is YFSETQ in the germline V gene. This CDR3 is 15 amino acids long. With 0 bases removed from V and 0 bases from J, the gap between germline ends came to 7 bases. In DNA form, the CDR3 reads TGCGCCAGCAGCTTGGGAGACAATAGCAATCAGCCCCAGCATTTT. The encoded protein is CASSLGDNSNQPQHF.

This clone occurred once. J is TRBJ2-6 and V is TRBV19; D not resolved. V lost 6 bases to trimming and J lost 1 base, with 7 bases between them. The CDR3 loop spans 14 amino acids. CDR1 is LNHDA and CDR2 is SQIVND in the germline V gene (reference sequence). The CDR3 nucleotides read TGTGCCAGTAGGGGGTCGTCTGGGGCCAACGTCCTGACTTTC. It codes for CASRGSSGANVLTF. Together with reference TRBV19 and TRBJ2-6, the CDR3 gives the full variable domain: DGGITQSPKYLFRKEGQNVTLSCEQNLNHDAMYWYRQDPGQGLRLIYYSQIVNDFQKGDIAEGYSVSREKKESFPLTVTSAQKNPTAFYLCASRGSSGANVLTFGAGSRLTVL.

This clone was detected once. The chain recombines TRBV10-3 with TRBJ1-5, with D possibly matching TRBD1 (5 bases). This CDR3 is 14 amino acids long. Deletions cut 3 bases from V and 3 bases from J, with 9 bases between. The germline CDR1 and CDR2 sequences are ENHRY and SYGVKD. This CDR3 reads CAISEQVTNQPQHF. As DNA, the CDR3 is TGTGCCATCAGTGAACAGGTAACCAATCAGCCCCAGCATTTT.

This clone was observed once. The J gene is TRBJ1-1, the V gene TRBV6-6; tentative D call: TRBD1 (5 bases). Germline CDR1 reads MNHNY; CDR2 reads SVGAGI (reference sequence). CDR3 size: 13 residues. The V and J ends lost 8 bases and 11 bases respectively, with 21 bases between them. CDR3 coding DNA: TGTGCCAGCGACCCAGGGCAGATACGTTCGGCTTTCTTT. Protein: CASDPGQIRSAFF.

The chain is built from TRBV5-1 and TRBJ1-4, with D perhaps matching TRBD1 (6 bases). The CDR3 extends over 14 amino acids. The V and J ends lost 1 base and 11 bases respectively, with 15 bases between them. Per the germline V gene, CDR1 is SGHRS and CDR2 is YFSETQ. In nucleotides, the CDR3 is TGCGCCAGCAGCTTGACGGGGACACTGGAGAAACTGTTTTTT. Translated, it gives CASSLTGTLEKLFF. The whole variable domain, filled in from reference TRBV5-1 and TRBJ1-4, reads KAGVTQTPRYLIKTRGQQVTLSCSPISGHRSVSWYQQTPGQGLQFLFEYFSETQRNKGNFPGRFSGRQFSNSRSEMNVSTLELGDSALYLCASSLTGTLEKLFFGSGTQLSVL.

This clone has only one observation. CDR3 bases: TGTGCCAGCAGCGTACGACCCTCTAGCGAGGCCACCGGGGAGCTGTTTTTT. This gives the protein CASSVRPSSEATGELFF. This rearrangement joins TRBV9 to TRBJ2-2; the D gene is possibly TRBD2 (6 bases). CDR3 length equals 17 residues. Germline CDR1 SGDLS, CDR2 YYNGEE. The V and J ends lost 1 base and 4 bases respectively, with 17 bases between them. The whole variable domain, remainder taken from reference TRBV9 and TRBJ2-2, is DSGVTQTPKHLITATGQRVTLRCSPRSGDLSVYWYQQSLDQGLQFLIQYYNGEERAKGNILERFSAQQFPDLHSELNLSSLELGDSALYFCASSVRPSSEATGELFFGEGSRLTVL.

This chain connects TRBV5-6 to TRBJ1-2, with D maybe TRBD1 (6 bases). Looked up from germline, CDR1 is SGHDT and CDR2 is YYEEEE. V was clipped by 1 base and J by 4 bases, with 11 bases between them. The length of the CDR3 is 14 residues. As DNA, the CDR3 is TGTGCCAGCAGCTTGCGGGGGGCCAGCTATGGCTACACCTTC. Protein product: CASSLRGASYGYTF.

The chain couples TRBV29-1 to TRBJ2-7; D is possibly TRBD1 (6 bases). The CDR3 totals 13 residues. V was trimmed by 6 bases and J by 7 bases, leaving 19 bases between them. Germline CDR1 reads SQVTM; CDR2 reads ANQGSEA. CDR3 residues: CSVRRDTDGEQYF. For the CDR3, the DNA is TGCAGCGTCCGCCGGGACACCGACGGGGAGCAGTACTTC.

This sequence joins TRBV19 and TRBJ1-5, with unresolved D. With 4 bases removed from V and 6 bases from J, the gap between germline ends came to 25 bases. The germline CDR1 and CDR2 sequences are LNHDA and SQIVND (reference sequence). The CDR3 totals 18 residues. The CDR3 DNA is TGTGCCAGTAGTACTGGACGGTTAAGGAAGAGGGCAGGTCAGCCCCAGCATTTT. This encodes CASSTGRLRKRAGQPQHF.

The J gene is TRBJ1-1, the V gene TRBV4-3; D unresolved. Trimming pared 0 bases from V and 4 bases from J, leaving 9 bases between. The CDR3 has 14 residues. The germline CDR1 and CDR2 sequences are LGHNA and YSLEER. As DNA, the CDR3 is TGCGCCAGCAGCCAAGAGGTGGAGACCACTGAAGCTTTCTTT. Its translation is CASSQEVETTEAFF.

The chain joins TRBV18 to TRBJ2-7; TRBD1 matches at 9 bases. Germline V gene lookup returns CDR1 KGHSH and CDR2 LQKENI. The CDR3 contains 15 residues. The junction had 8 bases not matched to a gene; V was cut back by 5 bases and J by 3 bases. For the CDR3, the DNA is TGTGCCAGCTCATTAGGACAGGGGATTGGCTACGAGCAGTACTTC. Amino acid sequence: CASSLGQGIGYEQYF. The full variable domain, its missing parts supplied by reference TRBV18 and TRBJ2-7, is NAGVMQNPRHLVRRRGQEARLRCSPMKGHSHVYWYRQLPEEGLKFMVYLQKENIIDESGMPKERFSAEFPKEGPSILRIQQVVRGDSAAYFCASSLGQGIGYEQYFGPGTRLTVT.